This passage covers 31 T cell receptor beta chains from one sample sequenced in a study of cytomegalovirus exposure and HLA in healthy donors. The primer mix had 60 Vbeta and 13 Jbeta primers. Some clones are missing from TCRdb's copy, which holds only in-frame ones; the method was immunoSEQ multiplex PCR. The repertoire includes fewer than 200,000 clones, about 88% of them detected once, and over 2% sits in the top ten. Source material: PBMCs. These receptors were collected from a young man in good health and CMV-seropositive.

The V call is TRBV27, the J call TRBJ1-4, with D possibly TRBD1 on 6 matching bases. Germline lookup yields CDR1 MNHEY and CDR2 SMNVEV (reference sequence). CDR3 length: 14 residues. V was trimmed by 5 bases and J by 7 bases, leaving 14 bases between them. The CDR3 bases are TGTGCCAGCAGTCCCCAGGGGCTGGGTGAAAAACTGTTTTTT. It encodes CASSPQGLGEKLFF.

This chain joins TRBV30 and TRBJ2-7, with TRBD1 matching 9 bases. CDR3 length: 13 amino acids. Germline assignment: CDR1 GTSNPN and CDR2 SVGIG (reference sequence). CDR3 nucleotide sequence: TGTGTGTGGGGGACAGGGTGGGCCGGAGGACAGTACGTC. Residues: CVWGTGWAGGQYV.

This clone was seen more than once but under ten times. In DNA, the CDR3 is TGTGCCAGCAGCCCCGGACAGCTCCCTAATGAAAAACTGTTTTTT. Residues: CASSPGQLPNEKLFF. The chain combines TRBV5-4 with TRBJ1-4; possible D gene TRBD1, 6 bases. From germline, CDR1 is SGHNT and CDR2 YYREEE (reference sequence). The length of the CDR3 is 15 residues. V was cut by 4 bases and J by 3 bases, with 13 bases left in between.

This clone appeared a few times. This chain uses TRBV5-4 with TRBJ2-7; 10 nucleotides match TRBD2. The J segment lost 5 bases and the V segment lost 1 base, leaving 6 bases of the junction unmatched. The germline V gene encodes CDR1 SGHNT and CDR2 YYREEE (reference sequence). This CDR3 is 15 amino acids long. The CDR3 loop reads CASSLTKREGHEQYF. CDR3 nucleotides: TGTGCCAGCAGCTTGACTAAGCGGGAGGGCCACGAGCAGTACTTC.

The CDR3 nucleotides read TGCGCCAGCAGCCTTAGCGGGGGCCTATCGAGGGTTGCGGATACGCAGTATTTT. The encoded protein is CASSLSGGLSRVADTQYF. This chain uses TRBV4-1 with TRBJ2-3; TRBD2 agrees at 9 bases. V was pared by 4 bases and J by 6 bases, with 17 bases of the junction left unmatched. The germline V gene encodes CDR1 MGHRA and CDR2 YSYEKL. The CDR3 spans 18 residues.

The chain couples TRBV29-1 to TRBJ1-3; D ambiguous. CDR3 length: 13 residues. Trimming shortened V by 6 bases and J by 2 bases, and 11 bases separated the two germline ends. Germline-derived CDR1 and CDR2 are SQVTM and ANQGSEA. The DNA of the CDR3 is TGCAGCGTCACCTGGGCCGCTGGAAACACCATATATTTT. Translation gives CSVTWAAGNTIYF. Full variable domain (rest looked up from reference TRBV29-1 and TRBJ1-3): SAVISQKPSRDICQRGTSLTIQCQVDSQVTMMFWYRQQPGQSLTLIATANQGSEATYESGFVIDKFPISRPNLTFSTLTVSNMSPEDSSIYLCSVTWAAGNTIYFGEGSWLTVV.

This clone was found once. An end of the junction does not agree with germline; a read error may underlie this. The chain combines TRBV7-9 with TRBJ2-5; possibly TRBD2 for D (5 bases). Germline values: CDR1 SEHNR, CDR2 FQNEAQ (reference sequence). The CDR3 length is 14 residues. CDR3 loop: CSSSLLGVVETQYF. For the CDR3, the DNA is TGTTCCAGCAGCCTCCTCGGGGTGGTGGAGACCCAGTACTTC. Based on the CDR3 plus reference TRBV7-9 and TRBJ2-5, the full variable domain is DTGVSQNPRHKITKRGQNVTFRCDPISEHNRLYWYRQTLGQGPEFLTYFQNEAQLEKSRLLSDRFSAERPKGSFSTLEIQRTEQGDSAMYLCSSSLLGVVETQYFGPGTRLLVL.

This chain uses TRBV6-6 with TRBJ2-3; no firm D call. V lost 6 bases and J 0 bases, leaving 16 bases between the germline ends. The CDR3 covers 16 residues. Germline-derived CDR1 and CDR2 are MNHNY and SVGAGI (reference sequence). The DNA for the CDR3 is TGTGCCAGCAGCCCCCCTTTGGCGGCTAGCACAGATACGCAGTATTTT. Translation: CASSPPLAASTDTQYF.

This clone is a singleton in its sample. The chain is built from TRBV30 and TRBJ2-7; 10 bases align to TRBD2. Germline values: CDR1 GTSNPN, CDR2 SVGIG (reference sequence). The junction had 24 bases not matched to a gene; V was cut back by 4 bases and J by 3 bases. This CDR3 region has 20 residues. The CDR3 reads CAWKWSGRAPLHGSIYEQYF. The CDR3 DNA follows: TGTGCCTGGAAGTGGAGCGGGAGGGCTCCCCTCCACGGAAGCATCTACGAGCAGTACTTC.

The chain combines TRBV9 with TRBJ2-5; perhaps TRBD1 as D (5 bases). CDR1 and CDR2 from the germline V gene are SGDLS and YYNGEE. The germline V and J ends were trimmed by 4 bases and 1 base, with 8 bases remaining between them. The CDR3 consists of 13 residues. In nucleotides, the CDR3 is TGTGCCAGCAGCACAACAGGCCAAGAGACCCAGTACTTC. It codes for CASSTTGQETQYF.

The rearrangement links TRBV15 to TRBJ2-3; 7 positions match TRBD1. Germline CDR1 is LNHNV and CDR2 is YYDKDF (reference sequence). This CDR3 has 14 residues. Unmatched junction bases numbered 4, after V lost 4 bases and J lost 3 bases. In DNA form, the CDR3 reads TGTGCCACCAGCAACACAGGGGTAACAGATACGCAGTATTTT. It yields the protein CATSNTGVTDTQYF.

The chain combines TRBV4-3 with TRBJ2-3; D may be TRBD2 (5 bases). The CDR3 extends over 15 amino acids. V was pared by 1 base and J by 1 base, with 9 bases between. The germline V gene has CDR1 LGHNA and CDR2 YSLEER. The CDR3 is CASSQASRGTDTQYF. The CDR3 nucleotides read TGCGCCAGCAGCCAAGCGTCGCGGGGCACAGATACGCAGTATTTT.

The chain joins TRBV5-1 to TRBJ2-6; D unresolved. Trimming shortened V by 0 bases and J by 0 bases, and 10 bases separated the two germline ends. The CDR3 is 17 amino acids. CDR1 is SGHRS, CDR2 YFSETQ, per germline. The CDR3 DNA is TGCGCCAGCAGCTTGGAGGTGCGGAGCTCTGGGGCCAACGTCCTGACTTTC. Its protein is CASSLEVRSSGANVLTF.

This chain links TRBV6-5 with TRBJ2-1; maybe TRBD2 (6 bases). The CDR3 is 15 residues long. Trimming cost V 2 bases and J 8 bases, with 16 bases left between them. CDR1 and CDR2 (germline): MNHEY, SVGAGI. The CDR3 sequence is CASSYQPIADDEQFF. In nucleotides, the CDR3 is TGTGCCAGCAGTTACCAACCAATAGCGGACGATGAGCAGTTCTTC.

The V call is TRBV19, the J call TRBJ2-5, with D tentatively TRBD2 (6 bases). The length of the CDR3 is 15 residues. Germline V gene sequence: CDR1 LNHDA, CDR2 SQIVND (reference sequence). Between the trimmed V and J ends, which lost 3 bases and 0 bases, there was a span of 11 bases. The chain's CDR3 is CASSIVTGDQETQYF. In DNA form, the CDR3 reads TGTGCCAGTAGTATTGTCACGGGGGACCAAGAGACCCAGTACTTC. Variable domain in full (rest from reference TRBV19 and TRBJ2-5): DGGITQSPKYLFRKEGQNVTLSCEQNLNHDAMYWYRQDPGQGLRLIYYSQIVNDFQKGDIAEGYSVSREKKESFPLTVTSAQKNPTAFYLCASSIVTGDQETQYFGPGTRLLVL.

CDR3 amino acids: CASSLGQSNEKLFF. CDR3 bases: TGTGCCAGCAGCTTGGGACAGAGTAATGAAAAACTGTTTTTT. The chain recombines TRBV5-4 with TRBJ1-4; possible D gene TRBD1, 5 bases. The CDR3 covers 14 residues. Deletions cut 0 bases from V and 4 bases from J, with 7 bases between. CDR1 SGHNT and CDR2 YYREEE come from the germline V gene (reference sequence).

This clone was detected only a few times. V gene TRBV13 combines with J gene TRBJ2-6; no firm D call. The germline CDR1 and CDR2 sequences are PRHDT and FYEKMQ (reference sequence). V was cut by 5 bases and J by 0 bases, with 11 bases left in between. The CDR3 loop spans 16 amino acids. CDR3 amino acids: CASSLYLSSGANVLTF. DNA of the CDR3: TGTGCCAGCAGCCTGTATTTGAGCTCTGGGGCCAACGTCCTGACTTTC.

The rearrangement joins TRBV4-1 to TRBJ1-2; D is perhaps TRBD1 (6 bases). The CDR3 consists of 12 residues. Trimming stripped 4 bases from V and 13 bases from J, with 16 bases between. Germline V lookup: CDR1 MGHRA, CDR2 YSYEKL. This CDR3 is CASSPGASGCTF. The CDR3, as DNA: TGCGCCAGCAGCCCAGGGGCATCGGGTTGCACCTTC.

A note on this clone: Within the sample, other DNA sequences also encode this same CDR3. The chain recombines TRBV2 with TRBJ2-1; 8 bases agree with TRBD2. This CDR3 is built from 13 residues. After removal of 8 bases from V and 3 bases from J, the junction contained 3 bases not matched to a gene. CDR1 is SNHLY and CDR2 is FYNNEI in the germline V gene. The DNA for the CDR3 is TGTGCCAGCCGGGAGGGCCTCTACAATGAGCAGTTCTTC. The encoded protein is CASREGLYNEQFF.

On this clone: Other DNA variants within this sample encode the same CDR3. The chain joins TRBV18 to TRBJ1-5; 10 nucleotides agree with TRBD1. CDR3 length: 15 residues. Looked up from germline, CDR1 is KGHSH and CDR2 is LQKENI. The trim removed 6 bases at V and 2 bases at J, leaving 4 bases unmatched. This CDR3 reads CASSSGTGGNQPQHF. The CDR3 DNA sequence: TGTGCCAGCTCGTCCGGGACAGGGGGCAATCAGCCCCAGCATTTT.

The chain combines TRBV7-6 with TRBJ1-5, with no clear D. Trimming cost V 5 bases and J 1 base, with 9 bases left between them. The CDR3 is 14 residues long. Looked up from germline, CDR1 is SGHVS and CDR2 is FNYEAQ. The CDR3, as DNA: TGTGCCAGCAGCCCCGGCGGGAGCAATCAGCCCCAGCATTTT. As protein: CASSPGGSNQPQHF.

CDR3: CASSPKTGAEKLFF. Here the CDR3 DNA reads TGTGCCAGCAGCCCCAAGACAGGGGCTGAAAAACTGTTTTTT. The V gene is TRBV7-9, the J gene TRBJ1-4, with 8 bases identical to TRBD1. CDR1 and CDR2 (germline): SEHNR, FQNEAQ (reference sequence). The CDR3 is made up of 14 amino acids. The V segment lost 5 bases and the J segment 7 bases; nucleotides outside the gene matches: 6.

This sequence joins TRBV19 and TRBJ2-1; TRBD2 agrees at 13 bases. Trimming at V came to 5 bases and at J to 4 bases, leaving 8 bases not matched to a gene. Germline loops: CDR1 LNHDA, CDR2 SQIVND (reference sequence). The CDR3 is 17 residues long. The CDR3 sequence is CASSDAGTSGIYNEQFF. In nucleotides, the CDR3 is TGTGCCAGTAGTGACGCCGGGACTAGCGGGATATACAATGAGCAGTTCTTC.

The chain couples TRBV4-3 to TRBJ1-4, with D perhaps TRBD1 (5 bases). CDR1 LGHNA and CDR2 YSLEER come from the germline V gene. Trimming stripped 4 bases from V and 0 bases from J, with 6 bases between. This CDR3 has 14 amino acids. CDR3 bases: TGCGCCAGCAGCCGACAGTCAACTAATGAAAAACTGTTTTTT. It codes for CASSRQSTNEKLFF.

This chain uses TRBV18 with TRBJ2-1, with D possibly TRBD2 on 6 matching bases. This CDR3 comprises 16 residues. Trimming took 0 bases from V and 8 from J, leaving 17 bases between them. CDR1 and CDR2 from the germline V gene are KGHSH and LQKENI. In DNA form, the CDR3 reads TGTGCCAGCTCACCACCGGAGGGGCTCGGGCTCGATGAGCAGTTCTTC. Its translation is CASSPPEGLGLDEQFF.

The chain has TRBV7-3 and TRBJ2-2, with D maybe TRBD1 (6 bases). CDR1 and CDR2 (germline): SGHTA, FQGTGA. Trimming cost V 2 bases and J 1 base, with 20 bases left between them. This CDR3 has 19 residues. This CDR3 is CASSLGGTRRRWNTGELFF. Here the CDR3 DNA reads TGTGCCAGCAGCTTAGGGGGCACTCGGAGAAGATGGAACACCGGGGAGCTGTTTTTT.

A few counts support this clone. The chain couples TRBV7-6 to TRBJ1-1; tentative D call: TRBD1 (5 bases). Between the trimmed V and J ends, which lost 5 bases and 2 bases, there was a span of 12 bases. CDR1 and CDR2 from the germline V gene are SGHVS and FNYEAQ. CDR3 length: 14 residues. CDR3 in amino acids: CASSPQGSNTEAFF. The DNA of the CDR3 is TGTGCCAGCAGCCCCCAGGGATCTAACACTGAAGCTTTCTTT.

V and J are TRBV14 and TRBJ2-7; tentatively, D is TRBD1 (5 bases). V was cut by 0 bases and J by 12 bases, with 12 bases left in between. Germline values: CDR1 SGHDN, CDR2 FVKESK. The CDR3 has 12 residues. Here the CDR3 reads CASSQENRIRYF. As DNA, the CDR3 is TGTGCCAGCAGCCAAGAGAACAGGATCCGGTACTTC.

The chain couples TRBV25-1 to TRBJ2-1, with 13 bases aligning to TRBD2. Unmatched junction bases numbered 2, after V lost 9 bases and J lost 6 bases. Germline V gene lookup returns CDR1 MGHDK and CDR2 SYGVNS. CDR3 length: 13 amino acids. The CDR3 coding sequence is TGTGCCAGTAGACTAGCGGGAGGCAATGAGCAGTTCTTC. It specifies CASRLAGGNEQFF.

The rearrangement joins TRBV4-3 to TRBJ1-2; D remains ambiguous. This CDR3 has 16 residues. Germline values: CDR1 LGHNA, CDR2 YSLEER. Trimming removed 1 base from V and 2 bases from J, with 14 bases in between. CDR3 sequence reads: CASSQGPAGRNYGYTF. The CDR3 DNA reads TGCGCCAGCAGCCAAGGGCCTGCTGGGAGGAACTATGGCTACACCTTC.

This sequence joins TRBV4-1 and TRBJ1-2, with 11 bases identical to TRBD1. Germline CDR1 and CDR2: MGHRA and YSYEKL. After removal of 6 bases from V and 3 bases from J, the junction contained 12 bases not matched to a gene. The CDR3 runs 17 residues. The CDR3 sequence is CASRPRLGTGGDYGYTF. CDR3 nucleotide sequence: TGCGCCAGCAGACCTAGGCTAGGGACAGGGGGAGACTATGGCTACACCTTC.